The source of this T cell receptor (beta chain) is a study of blood T cell repertoires in COVID-19. The CDR3 is 13 residues long. V was trimmed by 3 bases and J by 6 bases, leaving 8 bases between them. Seattle enrolled patients during active infection and tracked them longitudinally. This table comes from immunoSEQ multiplex PCR, and its TCRdb copy is limited to in-frame clones, with some not included. The table lists 250,000 to 350,000 clones, approximately 86% of them singletons, with around 13% in the top ten. Source material: peripheral blood. This chain connects TRBV12-3 or TRBV12-4 to TRBJ2-2; the D gene is possibly TRBD2 (5 bases). The receptor comes from a woman in her 70s with COVID-19, enrolled during active disease. The DNA of the CDR3 is TGTGCCAGCAGTTTGAGCGGCCCCGGGGAGCTGTTTTTT. It encodes CASSLSGPGELFF.